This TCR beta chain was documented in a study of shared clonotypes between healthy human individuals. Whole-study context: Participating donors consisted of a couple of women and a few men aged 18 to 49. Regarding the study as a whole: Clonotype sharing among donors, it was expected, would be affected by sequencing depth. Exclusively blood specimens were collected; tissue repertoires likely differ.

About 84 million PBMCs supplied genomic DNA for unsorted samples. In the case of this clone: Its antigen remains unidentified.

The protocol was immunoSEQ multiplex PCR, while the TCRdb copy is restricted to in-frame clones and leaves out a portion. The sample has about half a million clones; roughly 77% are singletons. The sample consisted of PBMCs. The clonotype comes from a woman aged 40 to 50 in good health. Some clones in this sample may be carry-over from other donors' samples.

As DNA, the CDR3 is TGTGCCAGCAGTTTATCGGCCGGACAGAGCTCCTACAATGAGCAGTTCTTC. Its protein is CASSLSAGQSSYNEQFF. The rearrangement joins TRBV27 to TRBJ2-1; D perhaps matches TRBD1 (6 bases). The length of the CDR3 is 17 residues. With 0 bases removed from V and 0 bases from J, the gap between germline ends came to 12 bases. The V gene's germline CDR1 is MNHEY and CDR2 SMNVEV (reference sequence).